These 7 T cell receptor beta chains originate from one sample sequenced in a study of cytomegalovirus exposure and HLA in healthy donors. Method: immunoSEQ multiplex PCR; TCRdb's copy keeps in-frame clones and lacks some. The sample has just under 75,000 clones, 94% seen once. The material sequenced was PBMCs. These receptor sequences come from a woman aged 18-35 years in good health and CMV-seropositive.

This chain connects TRBV6-1 to TRBJ2-3, with a weak D call TRBD1 (6 bases). This CDR3 spans 13 amino acids. The germline gives CDR1 MNHNS, CDR2 SASEGT. V was cut by 7 bases and J by 2 bases, with 10 bases left in between. The CDR3 sequence is CASTTGLTDTQYF. The CDR3 DNA reads as TGTGCCAGCACGACAGGACTCACAGATACGCAGTATTTT.

The chain recombines TRBV5-1 with TRBJ2-4; D remains unclear. Looked up from germline, CDR1 is SGHRS and CDR2 is YFSETQ. The V gene lost 0 bases and the J gene lost 0 bases, with 13 bases spanning the gap. The CDR3 extends over 17 amino acids. The CDR3 nucleotides read TGCGCCAGCAGCTTGGGGTCAGGCGCTATAGCCAAAAACATTCAGTACTTC. Encoded protein: CASSLGSGAIAKNIQYF.

The V and J genes are TRBV5-1 and TRBJ2-1; 9 bases line up with TRBD1. CDR1 is SGHRS and CDR2 is YFSETQ in the germline V gene. V dropped 3 bases and J dropped 8; count of bases not matched to a gene: 3. The CDR3 is made up of 13 amino acids. This CDR3 reads CASSWDRVDEQFF. In DNA, the CDR3 is TGCGCCAGCAGCTGGGACAGGGTCGATGAGCAGTTCTTC.

V usage is TRBV2 and J usage is TRBJ2-2; maybe TRBD1 (6 bases). This CDR3 is 13 amino acids long. Trimming took 8 bases from V and 4 from J, leaving 11 bases between them. Germline V gene sequence: CDR1 SNHLY, CDR2 FYNNEI. CDR3 amino acids: CASGRTVTGELFF. DNA of the CDR3: TGTGCCAGCGGCCGGACAGTCACCGGGGAGCTGTTTTTT.

The gene calls are TRBV7-6 and TRBJ2-1; 8 positions match TRBD2. The V gene's germline CDR1 is SGHVS and CDR2 FNYEAQ. Losses at the gene ends were 7 bases for V and 7 bases for J; bases not matched to a gene: 12. There are 15 residues in the CDR3. CDR3: CASTFKAGEGNEQFF. In DNA form, the CDR3 reads TGTGCCAGCACCTTTAAAGCGGGAGAGGGTAATGAGCAGTTCTTC.

This clone was picked up one time. V gene TRBV18 combines with J gene TRBJ2-1, with TRBD1 matching over 7 bases. With V trimmed by 6 bases and J by 4 bases, 6 bases remained unmatched. Germline V CDR1 and CDR2: KGHSH, LQKENI. This CDR3 region has 14 residues. This CDR3 is CASSRQDRYNEQFF. The CDR3 bases are TGTGCCAGCTCCCGGCAGGACAGGTACAATGAGCAGTTCTTC.

The chain carries TRBV6-1 and TRBJ1-1; 9 positions match TRBD1. The length of the CDR3 is 16 residues. Germline V lookup: CDR1 MNHNS, CDR2 SASEGT. Trimming cost V 4 bases and J 0 bases; bases outside gene matches: 6. The CDR3: CASSGGTGKMNTEAFF. CDR3 DNA sequence: TGTGCCAGCAGTGGCGGGACAGGGAAAATGAACACTGAAGCTTTCTTT.